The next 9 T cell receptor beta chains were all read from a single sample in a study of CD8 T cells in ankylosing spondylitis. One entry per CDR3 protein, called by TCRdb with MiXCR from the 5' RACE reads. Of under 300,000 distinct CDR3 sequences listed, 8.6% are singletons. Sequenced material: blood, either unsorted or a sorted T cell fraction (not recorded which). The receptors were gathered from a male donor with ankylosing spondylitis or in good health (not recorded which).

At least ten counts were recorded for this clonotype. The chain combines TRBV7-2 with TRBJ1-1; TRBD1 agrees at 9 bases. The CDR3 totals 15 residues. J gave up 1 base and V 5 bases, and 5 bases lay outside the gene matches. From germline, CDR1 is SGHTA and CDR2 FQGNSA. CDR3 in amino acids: CASSRGQGSNTEAFF. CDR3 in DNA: TGTGCCAGCAGCCGGGGACAGGGATCGAACACTGAAGCTTTCTTT.

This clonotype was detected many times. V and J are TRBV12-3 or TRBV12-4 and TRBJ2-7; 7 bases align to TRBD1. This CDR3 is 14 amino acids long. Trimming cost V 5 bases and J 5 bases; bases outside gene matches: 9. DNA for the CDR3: TGTGCCAGCAGTGTGACAGGGTCCCCGAACGAGCAGTACTTC. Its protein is CASSVTGSPNEQYF.

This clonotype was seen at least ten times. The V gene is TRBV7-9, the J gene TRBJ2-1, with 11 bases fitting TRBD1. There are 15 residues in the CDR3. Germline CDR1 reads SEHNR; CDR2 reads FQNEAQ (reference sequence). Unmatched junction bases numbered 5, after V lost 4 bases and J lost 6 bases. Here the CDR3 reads CASSSAGTGGNEQFF. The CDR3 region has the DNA TGTGCCAGCAGCTCAGCCGGGACAGGGGGCAATGAGCAGTTCTTC. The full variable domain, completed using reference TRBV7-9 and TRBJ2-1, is DTGVSQNPRHKITKRGQNVTFRCDPISEHNRLYWYRQTLGQGPEFLTYFQNEAQLEKSRLLSDRFSAERPKGSFSTLEIQRTEQGDSAMYLCASSSAGTGGNEQFFGPGTRLTVL.

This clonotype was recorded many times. The CDR3 region is CATSRAGGSNEQFF. CDR3 nucleotide sequence: TGTGCCACCAGCAGAGCAGGGGGGAGCAATGAGCAGTTCTTC. This sequence joins TRBV15 and TRBJ2-1; tentatively, D is TRBD1 (7 bases). Trimming stripped 1 base from V and 6 bases from J, with 10 bases between. The germline V gene has CDR1 LNHNV and CDR2 YYDKDF (reference sequence). This CDR3 contains 14 residues.

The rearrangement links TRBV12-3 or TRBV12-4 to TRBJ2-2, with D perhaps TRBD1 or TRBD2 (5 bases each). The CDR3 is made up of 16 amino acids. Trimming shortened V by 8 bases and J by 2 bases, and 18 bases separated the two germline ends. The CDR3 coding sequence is TGTGCCAGCCCCACGGGGCAGACCGCCAACACCGGGGAGCTGTTTTTT. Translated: CASPTGQTANTGELFF.

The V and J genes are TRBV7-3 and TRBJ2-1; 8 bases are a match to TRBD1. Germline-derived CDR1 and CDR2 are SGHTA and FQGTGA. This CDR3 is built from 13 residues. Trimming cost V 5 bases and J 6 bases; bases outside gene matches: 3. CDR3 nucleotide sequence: TGTGCCAGCAGCCAACAGGGGGTCAATGAGCAGTTCTTC. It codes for CASSQQGVNEQFF.

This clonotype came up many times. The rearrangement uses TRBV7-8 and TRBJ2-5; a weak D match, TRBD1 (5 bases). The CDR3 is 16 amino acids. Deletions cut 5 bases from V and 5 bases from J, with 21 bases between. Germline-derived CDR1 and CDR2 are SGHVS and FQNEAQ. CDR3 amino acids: CASSLGNWGRLETQYF. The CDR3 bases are TGTGCCAGCAGCCTAGGGAACTGGGGCCGCCTTGAGACCCAGTACTTC.

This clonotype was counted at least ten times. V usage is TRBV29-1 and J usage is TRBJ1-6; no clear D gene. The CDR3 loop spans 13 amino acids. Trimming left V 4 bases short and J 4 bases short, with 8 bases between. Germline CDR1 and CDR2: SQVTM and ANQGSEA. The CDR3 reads CSVAVDYNSPLHF. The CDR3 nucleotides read TGCAGCGTTGCGGTGGATTATAATTCACCCCTCCACTTT.

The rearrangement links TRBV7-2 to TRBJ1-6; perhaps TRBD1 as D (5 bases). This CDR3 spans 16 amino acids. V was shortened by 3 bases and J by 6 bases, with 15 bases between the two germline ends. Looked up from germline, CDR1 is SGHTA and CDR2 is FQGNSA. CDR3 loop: CASSLSYRRINSPLHF. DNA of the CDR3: TGTGCCAGCAGCTTGTCTTACAGGAGAATTAATTCACCCCTCCACTTT.